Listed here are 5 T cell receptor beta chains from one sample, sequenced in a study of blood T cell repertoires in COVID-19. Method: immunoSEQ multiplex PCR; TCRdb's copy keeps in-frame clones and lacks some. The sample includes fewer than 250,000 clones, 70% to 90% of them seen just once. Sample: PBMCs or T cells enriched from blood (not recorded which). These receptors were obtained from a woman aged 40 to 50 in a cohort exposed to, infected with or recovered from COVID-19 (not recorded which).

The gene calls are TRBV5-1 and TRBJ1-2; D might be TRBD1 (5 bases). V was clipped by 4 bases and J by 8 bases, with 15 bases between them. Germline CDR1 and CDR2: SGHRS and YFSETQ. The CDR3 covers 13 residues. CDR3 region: CASSVSGEGGYTF. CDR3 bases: TGCGCCAGCAGCGTTTCGGGGGAAGGAGGCTACACCTTC.

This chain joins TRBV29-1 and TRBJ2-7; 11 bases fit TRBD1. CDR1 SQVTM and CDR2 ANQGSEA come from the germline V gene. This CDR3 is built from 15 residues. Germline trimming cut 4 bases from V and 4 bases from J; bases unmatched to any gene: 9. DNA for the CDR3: TGCAGCGTTGTATGGAGGGACAGGGGGAATTACGAGCAGTACTTC. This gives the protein CSVVWRDRGNYEQYF.

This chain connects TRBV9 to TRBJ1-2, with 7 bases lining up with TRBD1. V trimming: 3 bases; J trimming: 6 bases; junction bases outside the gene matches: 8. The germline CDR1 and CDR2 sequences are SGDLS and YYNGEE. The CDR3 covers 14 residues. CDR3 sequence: CASSGAGQKNGYTF. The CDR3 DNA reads TGTGCCAGCAGCGGGGCGGGACAGAAAAATGGCTACACCTTC.

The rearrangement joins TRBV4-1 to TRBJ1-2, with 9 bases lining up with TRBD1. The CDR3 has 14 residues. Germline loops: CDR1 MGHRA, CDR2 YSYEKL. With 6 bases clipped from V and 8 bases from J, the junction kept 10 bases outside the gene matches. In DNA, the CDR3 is TGCGCCAGCAGTCGCCCCGGGACAGGGAGAGGCTACACCTTC. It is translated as CASSRPGTGRGYTF.

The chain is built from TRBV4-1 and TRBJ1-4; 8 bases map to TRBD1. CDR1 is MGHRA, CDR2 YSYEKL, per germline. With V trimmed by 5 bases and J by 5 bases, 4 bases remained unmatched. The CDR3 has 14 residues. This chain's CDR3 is CASSAGTGNEKLFF. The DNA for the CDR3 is TGCGCCAGCAGCGCCGGGACAGGAAATGAAAAACTGTTTTTT.